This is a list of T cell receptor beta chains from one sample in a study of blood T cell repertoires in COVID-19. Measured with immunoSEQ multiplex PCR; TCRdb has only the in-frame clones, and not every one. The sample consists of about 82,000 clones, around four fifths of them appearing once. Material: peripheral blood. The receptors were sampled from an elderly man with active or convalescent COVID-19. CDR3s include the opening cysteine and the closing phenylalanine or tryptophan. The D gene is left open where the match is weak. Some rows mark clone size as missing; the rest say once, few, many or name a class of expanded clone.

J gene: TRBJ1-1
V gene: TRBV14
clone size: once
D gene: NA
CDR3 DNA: TGTGCCAGCAGCCAAGGCCGGGACACCTCAGGGGCTTTCTTT
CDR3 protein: CASSQGRDTSGAFF

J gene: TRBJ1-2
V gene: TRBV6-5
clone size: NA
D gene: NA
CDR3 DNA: TGTGCCAGCAGTTACCGCCAGTACTATGGCTACACCTTC
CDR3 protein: CASSYRQYYGYTF

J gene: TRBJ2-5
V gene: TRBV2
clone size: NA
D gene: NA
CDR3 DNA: TGTGCCAGCAGTGCCATGCGGGTAGAGACCCAGTACTTC
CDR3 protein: CASSAMRVETQYF

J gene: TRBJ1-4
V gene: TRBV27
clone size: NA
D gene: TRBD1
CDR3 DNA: TGTGCCAGCAGTACAGGGGGATTTGAAAAACTGTTTTTT
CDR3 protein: CASSTGGFEKLFF

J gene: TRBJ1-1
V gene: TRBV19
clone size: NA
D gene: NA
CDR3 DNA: TGTGCCAGTAGTATGACCGCGGGAACTGAAGCTTTCTTT
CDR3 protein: CASSMTAGTEAFF

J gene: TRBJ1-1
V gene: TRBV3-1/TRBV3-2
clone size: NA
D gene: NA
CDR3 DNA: TGTGCCAGCAGCCCTGGTTCGCGAACTGAAGCTTTCTTT
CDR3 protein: CASSPGSRTEAFF

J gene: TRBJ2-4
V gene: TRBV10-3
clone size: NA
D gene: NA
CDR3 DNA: TGTGCCATCAGTCAGACAGGGGAGGGAAACATTCAGTACTTC
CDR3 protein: CAISQTGEGNIQYF

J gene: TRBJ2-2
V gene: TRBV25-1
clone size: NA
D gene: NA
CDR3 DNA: TGTGCCAGCAGTGCCAGGGGAGTGTCCGGGGAGCTGTTTTTT
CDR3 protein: CASSARGVSGELFF

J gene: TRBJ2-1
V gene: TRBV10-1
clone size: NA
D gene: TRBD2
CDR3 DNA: TGCGCCAGCAGTGGCCCCCCCGCGGGAGGGGAGCAGTTCTTC
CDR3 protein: CASSGPPAGGEQFF

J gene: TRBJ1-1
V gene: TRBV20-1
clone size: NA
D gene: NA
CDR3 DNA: TGCAGTGCTAGTTGGGGGGTTTTGAACATTGAAGCTTTCTTT
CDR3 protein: CSASWGVLNIEAFF

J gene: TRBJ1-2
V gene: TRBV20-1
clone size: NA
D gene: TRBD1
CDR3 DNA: TGCAGTGCTAGTGACAGGGGTAACGGCTACACCTTC
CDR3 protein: CSASDRGNGYTF

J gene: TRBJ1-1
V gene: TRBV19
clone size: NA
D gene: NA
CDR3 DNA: TGTGCCAGTAGTATCGGGATGGACGGAGACACTGAAGCTTTCTTT
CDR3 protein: CASSIGMDGDTEAFF

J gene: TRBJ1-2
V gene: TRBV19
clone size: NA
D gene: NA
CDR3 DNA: TGTGCCAGTAGTGAGGGCCATAACCTTGGCTACACCTTC
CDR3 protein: CASSEGHNLGYTF

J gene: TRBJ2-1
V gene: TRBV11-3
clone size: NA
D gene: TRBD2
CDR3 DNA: TGTGCCAGCAGCCTCGGCGGACTAGCCTACAATGAGCAGTTCTTC
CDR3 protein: CASSLGGLAYNEQFF

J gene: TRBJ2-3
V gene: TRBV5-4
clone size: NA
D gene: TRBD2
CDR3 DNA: TGTGCCAGCAGCTTCCTAGCGGGCACAGATACGCAGTATTTT
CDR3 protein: CASSFLAGTDTQYF

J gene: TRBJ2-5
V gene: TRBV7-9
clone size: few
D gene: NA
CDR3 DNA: TGTGCCAGCAGCTTAGGAAGGACAGTCCCGTCGGAGACCCAGTACTTC
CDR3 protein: CASSLGRTVPSETQYF

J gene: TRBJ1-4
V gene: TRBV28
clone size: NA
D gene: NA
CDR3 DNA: TGTGCCAGCAGGCTTTGGTGGGGGAGGAATGAAAAACTGTTTTTT
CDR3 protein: CASRLWWGRNEKLFF

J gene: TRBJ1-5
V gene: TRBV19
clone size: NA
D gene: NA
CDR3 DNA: TGTGCCAGTAGTATTTGGGCGAATAGCAATCAGCCCCAGCATTTT
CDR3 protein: CASSIWANSNQPQHF

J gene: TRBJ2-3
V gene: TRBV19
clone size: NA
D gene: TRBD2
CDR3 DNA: TGTGCCAGTAGTGCGGGAGAGGTCACAGATACGCAGTATTTT
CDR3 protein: CASSAGEVTDTQYF

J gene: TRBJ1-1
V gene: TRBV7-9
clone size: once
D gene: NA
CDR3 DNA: TGTGCCAGCAGCCCAAGAACAGGGATTACTGAAGCTTTCTTT
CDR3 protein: CASSPRTGITEAFF

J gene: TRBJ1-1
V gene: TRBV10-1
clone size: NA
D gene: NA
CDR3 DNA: TGCGCCAGCAGTGAGTCGCAACGTCGGGCTTTCTTT
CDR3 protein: CASSESQRRAFF

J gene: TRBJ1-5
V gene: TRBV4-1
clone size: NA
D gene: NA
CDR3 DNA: TGCGCCAGCAGCCAAGGGGCCGGGGGGCTTAGGTCGCCCCAGCATTTT
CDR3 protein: CASSQGAGGLRSPQHF

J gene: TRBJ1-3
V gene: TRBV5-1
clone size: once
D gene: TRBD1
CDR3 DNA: TGCGCCAGCAGCCCGACAGGGACCTTTGGAAACACCATATATTTT
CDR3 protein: CASSPTGTFGNTIYF

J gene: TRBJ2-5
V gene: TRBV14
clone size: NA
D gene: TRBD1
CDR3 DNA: TGTGCCAGCAGCCCATCACAGGGGGGAGAGACCCAGTACTTC
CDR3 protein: CASSPSQGGETQYF

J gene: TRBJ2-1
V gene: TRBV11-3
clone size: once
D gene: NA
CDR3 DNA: TGTGCCAGTCGCCGGGTACAGGGTTACAATGAGCAGTTCTTC
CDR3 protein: CASRRVQGYNEQFF

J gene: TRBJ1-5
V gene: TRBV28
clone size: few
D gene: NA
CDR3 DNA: TGTGCCAGCAGTGATACACTGGGAGATCAGCCCCAGCATTTT
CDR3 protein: CASSDTLGDQPQHF

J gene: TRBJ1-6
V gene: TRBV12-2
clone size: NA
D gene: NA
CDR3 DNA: TGTGCAAGTCGTCCATCGACAGGGATCTATAATTCACCCCTCCACTTT
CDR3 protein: CASRPSTGIYNSPLHF

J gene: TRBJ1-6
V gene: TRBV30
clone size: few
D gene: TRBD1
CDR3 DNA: TGTGCCTCCAGGACAGGGTATTCACCCCTCCACTTT
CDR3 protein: CASRTGYSPLHF

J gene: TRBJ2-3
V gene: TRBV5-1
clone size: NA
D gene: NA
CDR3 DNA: TGCGCCAGCAGCTTGACCCCCGGACCATCGGGGGCAGATACGCAGTATTTT
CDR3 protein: CASSLTPGPSGADTQYF

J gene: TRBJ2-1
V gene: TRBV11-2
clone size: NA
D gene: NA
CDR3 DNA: TGTGCCAGCAGCTTAGAGACAGACTACAATGAGCAGTTCTTC
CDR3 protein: CASSLETDYNEQFF

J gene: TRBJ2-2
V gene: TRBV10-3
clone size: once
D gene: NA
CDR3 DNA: TGTGCCATCTCGTCGACAACCGGGGAGCTGTTTTTT
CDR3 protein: CAISSTTGELFF

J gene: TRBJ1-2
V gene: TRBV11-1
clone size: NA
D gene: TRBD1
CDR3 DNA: TGTGCCAGCAGCGTACAGGGGGCTAGAGGCTACACCTTC
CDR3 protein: CASSVQGARGYTF

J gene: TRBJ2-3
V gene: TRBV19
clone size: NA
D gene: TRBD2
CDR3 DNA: TGTGCCACCCAGGTAGCGGGGGGCCCGGTAGATACGCAGTATTTT
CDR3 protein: CATQVAGGPVDTQYF

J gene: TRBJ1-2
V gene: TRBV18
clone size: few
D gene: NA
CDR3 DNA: TGTGCCAGCTCACTCCGAGAGCCCAACTATGGCTACACCTTC
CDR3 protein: CASSLREPNYGYTF

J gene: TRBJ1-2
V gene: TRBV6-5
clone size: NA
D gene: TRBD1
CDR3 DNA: TGTGCCAGCAGTTACACGGGACAGGGATCCGGCTACACCTTC
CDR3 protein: CASSYTGQGSGYTF

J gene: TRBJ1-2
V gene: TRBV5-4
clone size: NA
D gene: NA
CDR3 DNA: TGTGCCAGCAGCTTGTCAAGGGGTGGTGGCTACACCTTC
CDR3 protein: CASSLSRGGGYTF

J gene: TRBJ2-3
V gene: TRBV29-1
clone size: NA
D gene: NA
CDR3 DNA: TGCAGCGTTGCATCAGATACGCAGTATTTT
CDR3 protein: CSVASDTQYF

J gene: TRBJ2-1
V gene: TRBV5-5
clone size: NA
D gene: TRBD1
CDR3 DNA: TGTGCCAGCAGGCCCGGGACAGGGTGGGGTGAGCAGTTCTTC
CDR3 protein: CASRPGTGWGEQFF

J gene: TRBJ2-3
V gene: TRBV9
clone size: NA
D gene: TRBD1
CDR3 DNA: TGTGCCAGCAGCCTAAGACAGGGGGCGACGACAGATACGCAGTATTTT
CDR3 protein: CASSLRQGATTDTQYF

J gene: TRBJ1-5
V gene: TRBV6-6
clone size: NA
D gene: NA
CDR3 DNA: TGTGCCAGCAGTTGGCGCGGCGGATATAGCAATCAGCCCCAGCATTTT
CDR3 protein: CASSWRGGYSNQPQHF

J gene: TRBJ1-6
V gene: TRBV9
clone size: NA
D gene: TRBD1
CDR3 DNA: TGTGCCAGCAGCCGCTCCGGACAGGGGTTTTCACCCCTCCACTTT
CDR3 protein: CASSRSGQGFSPLHF

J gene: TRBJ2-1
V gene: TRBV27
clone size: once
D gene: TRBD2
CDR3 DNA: TGTGCCAGCAGTTTTAGCGGGTGGAGCTCCTACAATGAGCAGTTCTTC
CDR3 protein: CASSFSGWSSYNEQFF

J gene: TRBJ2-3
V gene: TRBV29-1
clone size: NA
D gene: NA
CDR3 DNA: TGCAGCGTTGTACTCGGGAGTGTAGATACGCAGTATTTT
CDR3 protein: CSVVLGSVDTQYF

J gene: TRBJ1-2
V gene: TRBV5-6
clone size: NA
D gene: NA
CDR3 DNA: TGTGCCAGCAGCCCCCGGTCTGCCGGGGGCTACACCTTC
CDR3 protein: CASSPRSAGGYTF

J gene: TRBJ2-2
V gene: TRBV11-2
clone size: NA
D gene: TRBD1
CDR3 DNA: TGTGCCAGCAGCGTTGGGACAGGGCGCACCGGGGAGCTGTTTTTT
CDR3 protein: CASSVGTGRTGELFF

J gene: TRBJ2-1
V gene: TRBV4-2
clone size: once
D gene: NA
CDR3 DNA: TGTGCCAGCAGCCTCACAAGCGGGTCGTACAATGAGCAGTTCTTC
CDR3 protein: CASSLTSGSYNEQFF

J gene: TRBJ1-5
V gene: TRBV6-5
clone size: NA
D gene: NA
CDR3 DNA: TGTGCCAGCAGTTCCAGCCGGGGGGCAGGGCAGCCCCAGCATTTT
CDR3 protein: CASSSSRGAGQPQHF

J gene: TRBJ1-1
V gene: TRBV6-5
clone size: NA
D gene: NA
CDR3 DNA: TGTGCCAGCAGTTCGACAGTGAACACTGAAGCTTTCTTT
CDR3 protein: CASSSTVNTEAFF

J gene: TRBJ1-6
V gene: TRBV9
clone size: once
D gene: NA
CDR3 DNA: TGTGCCAGCAGCGTCCAGGGTTCACCCCTCCACTTT
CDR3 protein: CASSVQGSPLHF

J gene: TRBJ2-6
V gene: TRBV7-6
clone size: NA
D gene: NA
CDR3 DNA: TGTGCCAGCAGCCTTAGGGACAACTCTGGGGCCAACGTCCTGACTTTC
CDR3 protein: CASSLRDNSGANVLTF

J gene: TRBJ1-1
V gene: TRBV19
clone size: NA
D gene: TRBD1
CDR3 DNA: TGTGCCAGTAGTGACCGGGACAGACCCATGAACACTGAAGCTTTCTTT
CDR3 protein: CASSDRDRPMNTEAFF

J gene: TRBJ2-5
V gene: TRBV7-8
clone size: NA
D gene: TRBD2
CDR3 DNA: TGTGCCAGCAGCCACGGGGCAGGGAGGGTAGACTTC
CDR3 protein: CASSHGAGRVDF

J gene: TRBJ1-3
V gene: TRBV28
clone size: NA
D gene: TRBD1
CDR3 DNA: TGTGCCAGCAGTTTAGGCAGGGGGGGAAACACCATATATTTT
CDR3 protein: CASSLGRGGNTIYF

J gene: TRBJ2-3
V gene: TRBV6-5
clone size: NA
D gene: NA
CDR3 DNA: TGTGCCAGCAGTCGGACGGGCAGGGTCACAGATACGCAGTATTTT
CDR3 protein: CASSRTGRVTDTQYF

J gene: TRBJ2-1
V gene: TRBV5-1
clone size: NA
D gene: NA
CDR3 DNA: TGCGCCAGCAGCCGAGATTTTAGCTCCTACAATGAGCAGTTCTTC
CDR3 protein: CASSRDFSSYNEQFF